This TCR beta chain was sequenced for a study of glioma-infiltrating T cells after dendritic cell vaccination. Study summary: Between the early 2000s and the early 2010s, patients got autologous tumor lysate-pulsed dendritic cell vaccines. Whole-study findings and limits: Patients with more pretreatment TILs had longer time to progression and survival. The cohort had few patients with full blood and tumor sets.

With respect to this clone: Antigen unknown.

The V and J ends lost 4 bases and 0 bases respectively, with 13 bases between them. The CDR3 extends over 16 amino acids. CDR1 SGDLS and CDR2 YYNGEE come from the germline V gene. The assay was immunoSEQ multiplex PCR, and TCRdb's table has in-frame clones only and misses some. This repertoire shows tens of thousands of clones, about 84% found once; its top ten account for around 3.2%. Sequences were derived from blood, sampled before dendritic cell vaccination. The TCR sequence derives from a human donor with glioblastoma. J is TRBJ2-2 and V is TRBV9; no definite D call. The CDR3 sequence: CASSTTNFANTGELFF. DNA for the CDR3: TGTGCCAGCAGCACTACAAATTTCGCGAACACCGGGGAGCTGTTTTTT.